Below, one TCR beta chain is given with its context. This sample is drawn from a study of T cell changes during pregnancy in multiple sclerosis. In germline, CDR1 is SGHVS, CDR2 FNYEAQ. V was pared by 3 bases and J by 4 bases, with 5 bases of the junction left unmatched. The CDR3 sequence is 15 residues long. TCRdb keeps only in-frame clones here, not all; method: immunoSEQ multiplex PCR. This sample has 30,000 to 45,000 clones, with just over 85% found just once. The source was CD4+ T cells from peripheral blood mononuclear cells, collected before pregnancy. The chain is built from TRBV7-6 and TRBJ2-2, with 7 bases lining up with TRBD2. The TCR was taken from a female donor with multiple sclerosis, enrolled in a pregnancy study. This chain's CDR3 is CASSFRREPTGELFF. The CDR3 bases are TGTGCCAGCAGCTTTCGGCGGGAGCCCACCGGGGAGCTGTTTTTT.